The present T cell receptor (beta chain) was sequenced within a study of response to subunit inactivated influenza vaccine. Overall study findings and caveats: It was suggested by the authors that few new T cells are recruited by each seasonal influenza vaccination.

TCRdb fed the RT-PCR reads into MiXCR, producing one record per CDR3 protein. The profile covers 550,000 to 800,000 distinct CDR3 sequences, with about 14% appearing a single time and 6.5% to 8.5% taken by the ten largest. This clonotype was counted many times. Its antigen is not known. Trimming cost V 2 bases and J 8 bases; bases outside gene matches: 2. CDR1 and CDR2 (germline): MNHNY, SVGAGI (reference sequence). This CDR3 has 12 residues. The sample in question was PBMCs from blood, obtained around 14 days before vaccination. This TCR was recovered from a man aged 50 to 60 who received an inactivated influenza vaccine. J is TRBJ1-2 and V is TRBV6-6; TRBD1 aligns across 7 bases. The CDR3 DNA sequence: TGTGCCAGCAGTTACCGGACAGGAGGCTACACCTTC. As protein: CASSYRTGGYTF.